This TCR beta chain was retrieved from a study of cytomegalovirus exposure and HLA in healthy donors. Losses at the gene ends were 1 base for V and 8 bases for J; bases not matched to a gene: 8. CDR1 is MGHRA, CDR2 YSYEKL, per germline. The CDR3 extends over 18 amino acids. In the case of this clone: As yet, its antigen is unknown.

The table came from immunoSEQ multiplex PCR; TCRdb's copy has only in-frame clones and leaves some out. This repertoire shows about 74,000 clones, 94% found once; its top ten account for under 2%. Findings of the study overall: 164 TCR beta chains were listed as cytomegalovirus-associated.

The rearrangement links TRBV4-1 to TRBJ2-1; 16 nucleotides agree with TRBD2. Sequencing was done on a sample of PBMCs. This clonotype originated in a man younger than 30 in good health and CMV-seropositive. CDR3 nucleotide sequence: TGCGCCAGCAGCCAAGTGGTTGCGGGACTAGCGGGAGGGTATGAGCAGTTCTTC. This gives the protein CASSQVVAGLAGGYEQFF.